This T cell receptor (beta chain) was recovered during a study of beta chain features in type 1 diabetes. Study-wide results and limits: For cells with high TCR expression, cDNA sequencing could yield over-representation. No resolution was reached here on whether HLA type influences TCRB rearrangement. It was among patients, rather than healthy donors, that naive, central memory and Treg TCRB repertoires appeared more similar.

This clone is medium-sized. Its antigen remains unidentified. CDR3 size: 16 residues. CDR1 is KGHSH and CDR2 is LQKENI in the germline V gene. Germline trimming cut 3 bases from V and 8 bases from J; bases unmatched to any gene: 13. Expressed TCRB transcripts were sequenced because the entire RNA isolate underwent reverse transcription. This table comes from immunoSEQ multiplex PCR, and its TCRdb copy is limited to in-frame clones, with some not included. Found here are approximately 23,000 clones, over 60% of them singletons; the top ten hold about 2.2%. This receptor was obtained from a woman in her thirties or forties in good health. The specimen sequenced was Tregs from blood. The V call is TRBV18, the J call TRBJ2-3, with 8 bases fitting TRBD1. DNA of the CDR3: TGTGCCAGCTCACCTGCCGGGACAGGTCCACAGGGTACGCAGTATTTT. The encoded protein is CASSPAGTGPQGTQYF. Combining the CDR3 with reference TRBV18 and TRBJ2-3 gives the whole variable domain NAGVMQNPRHLVRRRGQEARLRCSPMKGHSHVYWYRQLPEEGLKFMVYLQKENIIDESGMPKERFSAEFPKEGPSILRIQQVVRGDSAAYFCASSPAGTGPQGTQYFGPGTRLTVL.